One sample yielded the 28 T cell receptor beta chains listed below, sequenced in a study of blood T cell repertoires in COVID-19. Sequencing was performed with immunoSEQ multiplex PCR; in TCRdb, only in-frame clones are kept and a portion is missing. This table holds 95,000 to 110,000 clones, approximately 81% found once. The sequenced material came from peripheral blood. These receptors originate from a human donor in a cohort sampled during active COVID-19.

This clone was detected only once. J is TRBJ2-5 and V is TRBV5-1; TRBD2 matches at 9 bases. The CDR3 spans 15 residues. J lost 5 bases, V lost 7 bases, and 12 bases had no gene match. CDR1 is SGHRS and CDR2 is YFSETQ in the germline V gene. The CDR3 DNA reads TGCGCCAGCTTTCGTTCTAGCGGGACCGGGGAGACCCAGTACTTC. Residues: CASFRSSGTGETQYF.

This sequence joins TRBV7-9 and TRBJ2-1; 9 bases line up with TRBD1. The V gene's germline CDR1 is SEHNR and CDR2 FQNEAQ (reference sequence). Unmatched junction bases numbered 13, after V lost 3 bases and J lost 10 bases. The CDR3 is made up of 16 amino acids. CDR3 protein: CASSFDPGQGDIEQFF. The DNA for the CDR3 is TGTGCCAGCAGCTTCGATCCGGGACAGGGTGATATCGAGCAGTTCTTC.

This clone was observed at least ten times. The chain combines TRBV18 with TRBJ2-7; the D gene is possibly TRBD2 (5 bases). Trimming removed 2 bases at V and 7 bases at J, with 12 bases between. The V gene's germline CDR1 is KGHSH and CDR2 LQKENI. The CDR3 is made up of 13 amino acids. The CDR3 coding sequence is TGTGCCAGCTCACCAGCCCGAACGGGGGAGCAGTACGTC. Its protein is CASSPARTGEQYV.

The V gene is TRBV28, the J gene TRBJ1-6; perhaps TRBD1 as D (6 bases). Trimming shortened V by 2 bases and J by 10 bases, and 18 bases separated the two germline ends. Looked up from germline, CDR1 is MDHEN and CDR2 is SYDVKM. The CDR3 is 16 amino acids. CDR3 coding DNA: TGTGCCAGCAGTTTAAGTGGGGGCGCGGGGGGATCACCCCTCCACTTT. This codes for CASSLSGGAGGSPLHF.

The sample holds a few counts of this clone. The DNA of the CDR3 is TGTGCCAGCAGCCTCCGGGACAGGGGGCAAGCGGGGGGGTACAATGAGCAGTTCTTC. Its translation: CASSLRDRGQAGGYNEQFF. This chain uses TRBV21-1 with TRBJ2-1; the table's D call of TRBD2 was not tested on the DNA. TRBV21-1 is an annotated pseudogene. The CDR3 is 19 amino acids.

The chain uses TRBV6-2 or TRBV6-3 and TRBJ1-5; the match to TRBD1 covers 7 bases. This CDR3 contains 14 residues. Germline-derived CDR1 and CDR2 are MNHEY and SVGEGT. J lost 6 bases, V lost 0 bases, and 2 bases had no gene match. CDR3 DNA sequence: TGTGCCAGCAGTTACTCCCCAGGGGGTCAGCCCCAGCATTTT. Encoded protein: CASSYSPGGQPQHF.

The chain couples TRBV7-2 to TRBJ1-3; no definite D call. Per germline, CDR1 SGHTA and CDR2 FQGNSA. This CDR3 is built from 15 residues. Trimming left V 1 base short and J 0 bases short, with 7 bases between. The CDR3 loop reads CASSLVLRSGNTIYF. CDR3 bases: TGTGCCAGCAGCTTAGTACTGCGCTCTGGAAACACCATATATTTT.

V and J are TRBV3-1 (or the pseudogene TRBV3-2) and TRBJ2-5; TRBD1 matches 9 bases. The germline CDR1 and CDR2 sequences are LGHDT and YNNKEL (reference sequence). This CDR3 has 16 residues. With V trimmed by 2 bases and J by 6 bases, 10 bases remained unmatched. CDR3 DNA sequence: TGTGCCAGCAGCCAACTTGGGACAGGGCCCGGGCAGACCCAGTACTTC. Its translation: CASSQLGTGPGQTQYF.

This sequence joins TRBV7-2 and TRBJ2-1; 10 nucleotides line up with TRBD1. CDR3 length: 16 residues. With V trimmed by 2 bases and J by 6 bases, 7 bases remained unmatched. Germline assignment: CDR1 SGHTA and CDR2 FQGNSA. Here the CDR3 DNA reads TGTGCCAGCAGCTTACAGGGACAGGGGTCCCGCAATGAGCAGTTCTTC. Translation gives CASSLQGQGSRNEQFF.

The rearrangement uses TRBV5-1 and TRBJ1-4; 9 nucleotides line up with TRBD1. The germline CDR1 and CDR2 sequences are SGHRS and YFSETQ. The CDR3 covers 16 residues. J lost 2 bases, V lost 4 bases, and 6 bases had no gene match. The CDR3: CASSRDRVGTNEKLFF. CDR3 sequence (DNA): TGCGCCAGCAGCCGGGACAGGGTGGGGACTAATGAAAAACTGTTTTTT.

The chain has TRBV29-1 and TRBJ1-2, with 7 bases identical to TRBD1. V gave up 6 bases and J gave up 6 bases; unmatched junction bases: 10. The length of the CDR3 is 13 residues. CDR1 is SQVTM, CDR2 ANQGSEA, per germline. CDR3 sequence (DNA): TGCAGCGTGGGGGACAGCCCTTTCGATGGCTACACCTTC. It is translated as CSVGDSPFDGYTF. The whole variable domain, filled in from reference TRBV29-1 and TRBJ1-2, reads SAVISQKPSRDICQRGTSLTIQCQVDSQVTMMFWYRQQPGQSLTLIATANQGSEATYESGFVIDKFPISRPNLTFSTLTVSNMSPEDSSIYLCSVGDSPFDGYTFGSGTRLTVV.

This clone appeared a single time. The chain combines TRBV6-5 with TRBJ2-7, with TRBD1 identical over 10 bases. V lost 7 bases, J lost 1 base, and 7 bases stayed unmatched. The germline gives CDR1 MNHEY, CDR2 SVGAGI. The CDR3 loop spans 15 amino acids. Here the CDR3 DNA reads TGTGCCAGCACAGGGACAGGGGTGGATTCCTACGAGCAGTACTTC. Translation gives CASTGTGVDSYEQYF.

The rearrangement joins TRBV6-6 to TRBJ1-5; D possibly corresponds to TRBD1 (5 bases). Trimming shortened V by 5 bases and J by 4 bases, and 15 bases separated the two germline ends. The CDR3 contains 15 residues. Germline CDR1 and CDR2: MNHNY and SVGAGI (reference sequence). The CDR3 DNA sequence: TGTGCCAGCAGTCAAACCCGGGGGGGGAATCAGCCCCAGCATTTT. This codes for CASSQTRGGNQPQHF.

The chain is built from TRBV6-2 or TRBV6-3 and TRBJ2-1; D is uncertain. The CDR3 length is 13 residues. V was pared by 0 bases and J by 5 bases, with 5 bases between. Germline V gene sequence: CDR1 MNHEY, CDR2 SVGEGT. The CDR3 sequence: CASSYSFNNEQFF. The CDR3, as DNA: TGTGCCAGCAGTTACTCTTTCAACAATGAGCAGTTCTTC.

The chain uses TRBV7-8 and TRBJ2-1; TRBD2 aligns across 7 bases. The CDR3 length is 16 residues. Looked up from germline, CDR1 is SGHVS and CDR2 is FQNEAQ. Trimming at V came to 5 bases and at J to 5 bases, leaving 12 bases not matched to a gene. The CDR3 nucleotides read TGTGCCAGCAGCCCCCCCCGGGGCGGGGGAAACAATGAGCAGTTCTTC. Translating it yields CASSPPRGGGNNEQFF.

There are a few counts of this clone. The chain is built from TRBV13 and TRBJ2-1, with 14 bases lining up with TRBD2. The V and J ends lost 5 bases and 8 bases, in that order; junction bases with no gene match: 8. Looked up from germline, CDR1 is PRHDT and CDR2 is FYEKMQ (reference sequence). This CDR3 has 16 residues. The CDR3 loop reads CASSTGTSGSRDEQFF. The CDR3 region has the DNA TGTGCCAGCAGCACGGGGACTAGCGGGAGTAGGGATGAGCAGTTCTTC.

The table lists this clone with a few counts. This sequence joins TRBV5-1 and TRBJ2-2; D might be TRBD1 (6 bases). Deletions cut 2 bases from V and 0 bases from J, with 11 bases between. Germline CDR1 and CDR2: SGHRS and YFSETQ. This CDR3 region has 16 residues. The chain's CDR3 is CASSFTGTTNTGELFF. DNA of the CDR3: TGCGCCAGCAGCTTTACCGGGACAACGAACACCGGGGAGCTGTTTTTT.

The chain couples TRBV4-1 to TRBJ2-1; D remains ambiguous. The V gene lost 0 bases and the J gene lost 0 bases, with 12 bases spanning the gap. The CDR3 totals 17 residues. Germline-derived CDR1 and CDR2 are MGHRA and YSYEKL. DNA of the CDR3: TGCGCCAGCAGCCAAGATCTCGGCGGCCACTCCTACAATGAGCAGTTCTTC. Its protein product is CASSQDLGGHSYNEQFF.

J is TRBJ2-1 and V is TRBV6-2 or TRBV6-3; TRBD1 matches 9 bases. The germline CDR1 and CDR2 sequences are MNHEY and SVGEGT. V trimming: 6 bases; J trimming: 4 bases; junction bases outside the gene matches: 7. The CDR3 is 15 amino acids. The DNA of the CDR3 is TGTGCCAGCAGCGGGGGACAGGGACCTTACAATGAGCAGTTCTTC. Translation: CASSGGQGPYNEQFF.

CDR3 DNA: TGTGCCACCAGTCGAGCGGGAGGGACAGATACGCAGTATTTT. It translates to CATSRAGGTDTQYF. The genes are TRBV24-1 and TRBJ2-3, with 10 bases aligning to TRBD2. The trim removed 6 bases at V and 3 bases at J, leaving 2 bases unmatched. Germline V lookup: CDR1 KGHDR, CDR2 SFDVKD. The CDR3 runs 14 residues.

The genes are TRBV6-5 and TRBJ1-1, with 8 bases that match TRBD1. CDR3 size: 14 residues. V shed 5 bases, J shed 6 bases, and the junction held 8 bases outside the gene matches. Per germline, CDR1 MNHEY and CDR2 SVGAGI. In nucleotides, the CDR3 is TGTGCCAGCAGTCCTCGACAGGGGAGGTCTGAAGCTTTCTTT. Translating gives CASSPRQGRSEAFF.

This clone occurred a few times. The rearrangement uses TRBV18 and TRBJ1-1; D remains unclear. The V gene's germline CDR1 is KGHSH and CDR2 LQKENI. V lost 3 bases, J lost 2 bases, and 10 bases lay in between. The CDR3 is 14 residues long. Written as DNA, the CDR3 is TGTGCCAGCTCACCCGAAAACAGAAACACTGAAGCTTTCTTT. Protein sequence: CASSPENRNTEAFF.

This clone was recorded once. The CDR3 DNA reads TGTGCCAGCAGCGTGAGACAGGGGGCCCATCAGCCCCAGCATTTT. Translating it yields CASSVRQGAHQPQHF. This sequence joins TRBV6-5 and TRBJ1-5; 10 nucleotides align to TRBD1. The CDR3 is 15 residues long. The V segment lost 6 bases and the J segment 5 bases; nucleotides outside the gene matches: 7. In germline, CDR1 is MNHEY, CDR2 SVGAGI.

This sequence joins TRBV7-2 and TRBJ2-5; D possibly corresponds to TRBD2 (5 bases). Looked up from germline, CDR1 is SGHTA and CDR2 is FQGNSA. The CDR3 extends over 14 amino acids. V lost 5 bases, J lost 7 bases, and 17 bases lay in between. Here the CDR3 reads CASSESGGLATQYF. CDR3 nucleotide sequence: TGTGCCAGCAGCGAATCCGGTGGACTTGCGACCCAGTACTTC.

This rearrangement joins TRBV18 to TRBJ1-5; D might be TRBD1 (5 bases). The germline gives CDR1 KGHSH, CDR2 LQKENI. There are 14 residues in the CDR3. Trimming took off 4 bases at V and 7 bases at J, with 14 bases between the two ends. The CDR3 sequence: CASSQGWQGQPQHF. As DNA, the CDR3 is TGTGCCAGCTCACAGGGTTGGCAGGGCCAGCCCCAGCATTTT.

The rearrangement joins TRBV30 to TRBJ2-2; D gene unclear. Germline values: CDR1 GTSNPN, CDR2 SVGIG (reference sequence). The CDR3 extends over 15 amino acids. Trimming removed 3 bases at V and 4 bases at J, with 15 bases between. Here the CDR3 reads CAWRRRNRGTGELFF. The DNA for the CDR3 is TGTGCCTGGAGGCGAAGGAATCGCGGCACCGGGGAGCTGTTTTTT.

The rearrangement joins TRBV25-1 to TRBJ1-1, with no clear D. V was cut by 2 bases and J by 9 bases, with 13 bases left in between. The CDR3 totals 13 residues. The germline gives CDR1 MGHDK, CDR2 SYGVNS. The CDR3 here is CASSERPGVKAFF. The CDR3 DNA follows: TGTGCCAGCAGTGAAAGGCCCGGGGTTAAAGCTTTCTTT.

The V call is TRBV6-2 or TRBV6-3, the J call TRBJ2-5, with TRBD2 matching over 7 bases. Trimming removed 4 bases from V and 5 bases from J; junction bases left unmatched: 7. CDR1 and CDR2 (germline): MNHEY, SVGEGT. The CDR3 length is 14 residues. CDR3 in DNA: TGTGCCAGCAGTTGGGAGGGACCGGGGGAGACCCAGTACTTC. Residues: CASSWEGPGETQYF.